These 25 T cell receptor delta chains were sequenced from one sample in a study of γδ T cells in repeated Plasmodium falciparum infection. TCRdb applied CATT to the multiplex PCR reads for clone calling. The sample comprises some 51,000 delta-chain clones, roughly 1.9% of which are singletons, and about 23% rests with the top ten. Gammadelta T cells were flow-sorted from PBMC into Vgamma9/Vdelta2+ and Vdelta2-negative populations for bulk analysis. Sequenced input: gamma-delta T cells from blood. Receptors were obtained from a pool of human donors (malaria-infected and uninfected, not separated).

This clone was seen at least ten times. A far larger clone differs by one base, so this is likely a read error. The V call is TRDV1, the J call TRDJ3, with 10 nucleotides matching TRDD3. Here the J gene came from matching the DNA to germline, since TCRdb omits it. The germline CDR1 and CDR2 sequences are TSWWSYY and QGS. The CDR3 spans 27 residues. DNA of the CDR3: TGTGCTCCTGGGGAAACTGGGCCCAAACTCACATCCCATCGGGGGATACGCGGTCCCTGGGACACCCGACAGATGTTTTTC. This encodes CAPGETGPKLTSHRGIRGPWDTRQMFF.

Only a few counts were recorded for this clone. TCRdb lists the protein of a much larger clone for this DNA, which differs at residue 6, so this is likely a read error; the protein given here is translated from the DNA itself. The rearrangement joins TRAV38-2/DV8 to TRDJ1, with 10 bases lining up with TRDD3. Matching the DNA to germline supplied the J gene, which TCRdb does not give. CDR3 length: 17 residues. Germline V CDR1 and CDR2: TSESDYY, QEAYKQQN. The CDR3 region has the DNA TGTGCCTTCCAGGGGGAGGGGGGATACGGTGGCACCGATAAACTCATCTTT. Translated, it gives CAFQGEGGYGGTDKLIF.

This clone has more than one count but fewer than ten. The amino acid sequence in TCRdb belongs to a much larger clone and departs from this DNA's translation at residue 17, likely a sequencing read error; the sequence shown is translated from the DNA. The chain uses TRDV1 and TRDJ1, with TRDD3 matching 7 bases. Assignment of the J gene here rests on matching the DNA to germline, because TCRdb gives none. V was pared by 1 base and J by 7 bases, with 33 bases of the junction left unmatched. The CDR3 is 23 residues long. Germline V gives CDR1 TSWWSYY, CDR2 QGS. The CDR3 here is CALGEPVTLKAFLRRGMLGKLIF. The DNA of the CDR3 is TGTGCTCTTGGGGAACCAGTTACCCTTAAAGCCTTCTTGCGCCGGGGGATGCTGGGTAAACTCATCTTT.

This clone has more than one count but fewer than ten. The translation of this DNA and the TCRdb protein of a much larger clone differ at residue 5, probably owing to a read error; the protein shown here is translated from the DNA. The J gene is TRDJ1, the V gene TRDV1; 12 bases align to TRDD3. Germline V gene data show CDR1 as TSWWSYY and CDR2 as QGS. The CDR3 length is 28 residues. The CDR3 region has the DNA TGTGCTCTTGGGCAACTAGTCCCCAGATACCTTCCCGTCAACCAAACTGGGGGATACTCAAGTCAAAAATGGGTGCTCATCTTT. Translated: CALGQLVPRYLPVNQTGGYSSQKWVLIF.

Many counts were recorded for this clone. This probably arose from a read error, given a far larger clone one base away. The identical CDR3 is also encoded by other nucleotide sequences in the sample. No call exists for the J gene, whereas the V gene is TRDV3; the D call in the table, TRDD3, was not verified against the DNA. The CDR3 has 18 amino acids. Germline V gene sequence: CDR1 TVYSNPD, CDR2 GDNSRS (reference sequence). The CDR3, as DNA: TGTGCCTTTAGTTCCTACAGTACTGGGGGGCCGTACACCGATAAGCTCATCTTT. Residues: CAFSSYSTGGPYTDKLIF.

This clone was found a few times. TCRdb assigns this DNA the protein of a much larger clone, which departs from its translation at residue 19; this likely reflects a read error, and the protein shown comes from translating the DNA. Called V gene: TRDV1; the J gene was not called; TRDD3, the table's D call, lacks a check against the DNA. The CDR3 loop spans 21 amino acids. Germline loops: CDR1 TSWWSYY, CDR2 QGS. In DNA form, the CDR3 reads TGTGCTCTTGGGGAAGGAACTTTATCCGTACTGGGGGATAGGGGCACCGATAAACCCATCTTT. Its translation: CALGEGTLSVLGDRGTDKPIF.

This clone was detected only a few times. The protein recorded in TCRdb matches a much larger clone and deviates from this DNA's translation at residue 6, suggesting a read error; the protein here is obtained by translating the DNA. In nucleotides, the CDR3 is TGTGCCTGTGACACCGTGTTCGTTACGGGGCCCATCTCCCGCTCCTGGGACACCCGACAGATGTTTTTC. As protein: CACDTVFVTGPISRSWDTRQMFF. The rearrangement joins TRDV2 to TRDJ3; the D is unclear. TCRdb carries no J gene annotation; the J gene was assigned here by matching the DNA with germline. Trimming removed 0 bases from V and 0 bases from J, with 26 bases in between. Germline V gene data show CDR1 as GEAIGNYY and CDR2 as EKD. The CDR3 is 23 residues long.

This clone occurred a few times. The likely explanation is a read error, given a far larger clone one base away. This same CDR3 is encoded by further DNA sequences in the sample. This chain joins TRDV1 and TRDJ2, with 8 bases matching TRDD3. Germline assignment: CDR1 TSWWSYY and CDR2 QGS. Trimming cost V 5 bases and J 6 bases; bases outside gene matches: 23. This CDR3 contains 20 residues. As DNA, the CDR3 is TGTGCTCTTGGGAATCGCATCCCGTACTGGGGGCCCCGAGGGGCAGCACAACTCTTCTTT. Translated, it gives CALGNRIPYWGPRGAAQLFF.

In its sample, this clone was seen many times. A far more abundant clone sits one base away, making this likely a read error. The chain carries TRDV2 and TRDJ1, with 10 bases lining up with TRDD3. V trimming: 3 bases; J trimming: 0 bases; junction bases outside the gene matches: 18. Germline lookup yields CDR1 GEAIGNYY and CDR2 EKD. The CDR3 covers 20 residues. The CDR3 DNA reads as TGTGCCTGTGACGCGCATCCCCGAATGCTGGGGGATAGGTACACCGATAAACTCATCTTT. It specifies CACDAHPRMLGDRYTDKLIF.

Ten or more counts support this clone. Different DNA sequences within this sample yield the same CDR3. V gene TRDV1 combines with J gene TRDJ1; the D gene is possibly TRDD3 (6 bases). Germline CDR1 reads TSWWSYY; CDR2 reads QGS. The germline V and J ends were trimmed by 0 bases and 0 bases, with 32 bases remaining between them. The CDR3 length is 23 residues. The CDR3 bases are TGTGCTCTTGGGGAACTAATCTTCCCTCGTTACTTTGAGGGGGGACCTTACACCGATAAACTCATCTTT. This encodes CALGELIFPRYFEGGPYTDKLIF.

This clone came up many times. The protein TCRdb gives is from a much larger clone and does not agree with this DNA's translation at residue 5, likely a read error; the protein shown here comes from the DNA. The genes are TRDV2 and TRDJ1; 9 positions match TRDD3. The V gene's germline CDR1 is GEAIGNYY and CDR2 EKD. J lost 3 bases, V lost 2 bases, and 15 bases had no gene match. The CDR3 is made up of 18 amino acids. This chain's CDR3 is CACDIGSLLGEHPDKLIF. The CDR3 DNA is TGTGCCTGTGACATCGGTTCCTTACTGGGGGAGCACCCCGATAAACTCATCTTT.

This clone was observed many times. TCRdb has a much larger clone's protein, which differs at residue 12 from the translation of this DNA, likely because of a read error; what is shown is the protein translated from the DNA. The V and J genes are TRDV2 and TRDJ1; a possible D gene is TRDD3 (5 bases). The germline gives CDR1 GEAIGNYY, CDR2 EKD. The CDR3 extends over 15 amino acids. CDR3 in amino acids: CACDTVVTRGDRLIF. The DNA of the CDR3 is TGTGCCTGTGACACCGTGGTAACCAGGGGAGATAGACTCATCTTT.

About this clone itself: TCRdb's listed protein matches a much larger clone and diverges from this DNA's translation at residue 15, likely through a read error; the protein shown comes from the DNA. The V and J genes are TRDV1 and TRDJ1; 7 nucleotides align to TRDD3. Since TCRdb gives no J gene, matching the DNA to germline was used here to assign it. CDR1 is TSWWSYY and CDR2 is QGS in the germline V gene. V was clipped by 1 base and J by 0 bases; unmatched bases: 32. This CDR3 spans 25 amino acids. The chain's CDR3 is CALGEPLLLGGIPPYPLLYTDKLIF. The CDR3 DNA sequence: TGTGCTCTTGGGGAACCCCTCCTCTTAGGGGGGATTCCCCCCTATCCTCTCTTGTACACCGATAAACTCATCTTT.

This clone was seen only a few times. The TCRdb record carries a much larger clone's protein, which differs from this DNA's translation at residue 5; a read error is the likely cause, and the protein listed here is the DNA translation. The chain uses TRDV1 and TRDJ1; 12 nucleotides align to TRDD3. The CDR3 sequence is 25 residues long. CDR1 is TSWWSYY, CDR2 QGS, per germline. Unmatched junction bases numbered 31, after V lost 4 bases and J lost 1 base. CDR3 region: CALGGLGVFVWGIRIGWWFTDKLIF. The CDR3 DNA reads TGTGCTCTTGGGGGACTTGGGGTCTTCGTCTGGGGGATACGGATCGGATGGTGGTTCACCGATAAACTCATCTTT.

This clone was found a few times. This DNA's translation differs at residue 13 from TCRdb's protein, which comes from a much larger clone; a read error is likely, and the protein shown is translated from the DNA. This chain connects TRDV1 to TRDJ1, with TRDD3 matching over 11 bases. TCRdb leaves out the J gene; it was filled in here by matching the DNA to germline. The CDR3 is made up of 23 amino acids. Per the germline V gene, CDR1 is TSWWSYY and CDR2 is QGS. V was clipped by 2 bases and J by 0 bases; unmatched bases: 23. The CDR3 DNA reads TGTGCTCTTGGGGAATTGCTTCCCGCGCGAGGGAGATGGGGGATACGCGACACCGATAAACTCATCTTT. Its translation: CALGELLPARGRWGIRDTDKLIF.

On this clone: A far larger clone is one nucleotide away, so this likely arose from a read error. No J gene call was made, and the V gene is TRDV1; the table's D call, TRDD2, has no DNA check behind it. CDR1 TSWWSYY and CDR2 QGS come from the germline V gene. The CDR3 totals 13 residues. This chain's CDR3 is CALGEPFPDKLIF. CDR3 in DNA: TGTGCTCTTGGGGAACCCTTCCCCGATAAACTCATCTTC.

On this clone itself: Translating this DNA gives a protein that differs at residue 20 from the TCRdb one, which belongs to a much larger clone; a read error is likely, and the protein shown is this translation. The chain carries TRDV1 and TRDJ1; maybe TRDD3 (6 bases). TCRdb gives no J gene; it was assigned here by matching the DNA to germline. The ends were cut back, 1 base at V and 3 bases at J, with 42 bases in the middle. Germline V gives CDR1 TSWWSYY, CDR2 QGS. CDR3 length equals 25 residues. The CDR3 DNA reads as TGTGCTCTTGGGGAACCCTATCTCCCCTTTCGATACGGGGTGGGGACCTTACGGTACGCCGATAAACTCATCTTT. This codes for CALGEPYLPFRYGVGTLRYADKLIF.

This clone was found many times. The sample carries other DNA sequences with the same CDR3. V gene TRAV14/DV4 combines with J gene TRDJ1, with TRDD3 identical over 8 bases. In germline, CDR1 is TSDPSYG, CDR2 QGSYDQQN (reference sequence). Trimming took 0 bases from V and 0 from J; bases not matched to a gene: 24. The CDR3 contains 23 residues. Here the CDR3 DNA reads TGTGCAATGAGAGAGGGGAGGTCCTACGACTGGGGGCTTAGTCATGCCTACACCGATAAACTCATCTTT. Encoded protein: CAMREGRSYDWGLSHAYTDKLIF.

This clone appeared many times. The CDR3 nucleotides read TGTGCTCTTGGGGAATCCCCGCACTTCCTACGGTCTCCACGGGGGGATACGCCGGACGAACACACCGATAAACTCATCTTT. This sequence encodes CALGESPHFLRSPRGDTPDEHTDKLIF. The V gene is TRDV1, the J gene TRDJ1, with 10 bases identical to TRDD3. CDR3 length: 27 amino acids. The junction had 36 bases not matched to a gene; V was cut back by 2 bases and J by 0 bases. Germline assignment: CDR1 TSWWSYY and CDR2 QGS.

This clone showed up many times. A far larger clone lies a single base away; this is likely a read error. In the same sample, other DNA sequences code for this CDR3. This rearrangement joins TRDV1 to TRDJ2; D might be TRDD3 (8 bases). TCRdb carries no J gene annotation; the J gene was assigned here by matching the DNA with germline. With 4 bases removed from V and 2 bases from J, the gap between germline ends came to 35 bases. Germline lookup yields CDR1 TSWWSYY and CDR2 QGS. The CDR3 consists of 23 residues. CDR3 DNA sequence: TGTGCTCTTGGGGCGATGGCCTTCCTCCATTTCACTGGGGGTCCCGCCTTGACAGCACAACTCTTCTTT. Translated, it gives CALGAMAFLHFTGGPALTAQLFF.

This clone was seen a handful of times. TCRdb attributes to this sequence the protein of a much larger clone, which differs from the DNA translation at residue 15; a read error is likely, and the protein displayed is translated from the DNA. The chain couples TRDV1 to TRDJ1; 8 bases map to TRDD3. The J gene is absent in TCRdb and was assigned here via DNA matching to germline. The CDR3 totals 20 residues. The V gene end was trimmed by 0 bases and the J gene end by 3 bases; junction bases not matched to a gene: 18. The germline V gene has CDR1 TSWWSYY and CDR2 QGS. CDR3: CALGELGRPSNWGWADKLIF. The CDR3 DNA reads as TGTGCTCTTGGGGAACTAGGAAGGCCTTCCAACTGGGGGTGGGCCGATAAACTCATCTTT.

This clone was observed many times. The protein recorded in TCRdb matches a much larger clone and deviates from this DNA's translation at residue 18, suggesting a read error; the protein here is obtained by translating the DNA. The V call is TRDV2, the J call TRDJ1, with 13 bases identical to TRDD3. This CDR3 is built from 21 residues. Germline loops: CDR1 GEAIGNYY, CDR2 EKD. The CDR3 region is CASRPKYLYYWGIRDTDELIF. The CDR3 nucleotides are TGTGCCTCCCGACCGAAATACCTTTACTACTGGGGGATACGGGACACCGATGAACTCATCTTT.

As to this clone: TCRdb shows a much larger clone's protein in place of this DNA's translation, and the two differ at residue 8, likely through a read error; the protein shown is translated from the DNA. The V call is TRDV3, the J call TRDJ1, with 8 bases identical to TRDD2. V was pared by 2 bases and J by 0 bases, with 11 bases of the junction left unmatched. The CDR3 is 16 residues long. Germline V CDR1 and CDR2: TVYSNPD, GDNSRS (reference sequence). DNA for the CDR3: TGTGCCTTTCGCTTCCTACTAGTACTGTACACCGATAAACTCATCTTT. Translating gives CAFRFLLVLYTDKLIF.

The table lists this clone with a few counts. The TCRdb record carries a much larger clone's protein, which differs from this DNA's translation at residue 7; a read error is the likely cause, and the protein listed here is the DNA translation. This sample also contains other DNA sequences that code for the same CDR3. The CDR3 region is CALGESPYVWGIPGGDKLIF. The CDR3 nucleotides are TGTGCTCTTGGGGAATCCCCCTACGTCTGGGGGATACCGGGAGGCGATAAGCTCATCTTT. This rearrangement joins TRDV1 to TRDJ1; 11 bases map to TRDD3. This CDR3 is 20 amino acids long. CDR1 TSWWSYY and CDR2 QGS come from the germline V gene.

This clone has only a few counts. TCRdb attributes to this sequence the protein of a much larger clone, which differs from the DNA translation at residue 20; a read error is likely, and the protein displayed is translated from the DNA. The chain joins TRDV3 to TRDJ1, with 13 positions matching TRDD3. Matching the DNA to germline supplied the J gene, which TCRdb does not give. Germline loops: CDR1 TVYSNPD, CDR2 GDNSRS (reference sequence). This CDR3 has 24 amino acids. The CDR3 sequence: CAFVIAPKLSTGGYGPLYTGKLIF. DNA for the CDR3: TGTGCCTTTGTCATCGCTCCGAAACTATCTACTGGGGGATACGGGCCTCTCTACACCGGTAAACTCATCTTT.